The 12 T cell receptor beta chains in this list originate from one sample, sequenced in a study of CD8 T cells in ankylosing spondylitis. Study-level findings and limits: Within ankylosing spondylitis blood, a TCR beta motif made up of several highly homologous variants appeared to be characteristic.

In TCRdb, the 5' RACE reads were re-called with MiXCR into one record per CDR3 protein. Among 130,000 or so distinct CDR3 sequences listed, 15% to 20% were seen once. Antigen specificity for these receptors is unknown. The sample was blood, either unsorted or a sorted T cell fraction (not recorded which). The receptors come from a male donor with ankylosing spondylitis.

V is TRBV4-1 and J is TRBJ2-7, with 8 bases identical to TRBD2. Germline-derived CDR1 and CDR2 are MGHRA and YSYEKL. Trimming cost V 4 bases and J 0 bases; bases outside gene matches: 2. The CDR3 is made up of 14 amino acids. The CDR3 region has the DNA TGCGCCAGCAGCCTTAGCGGGGTCTCCTACGAGCAGTACTTC. Encoded protein: CASSLSGVSYEQYF.

This clonotype was seen more than once but under ten times. V usage is TRBV20-1 and J usage is TRBJ2-7; 10 positions agree with TRBD2. V was pared by 6 bases and J by 1 base, with 0 bases of the junction left unmatched. Germline CDR1 is DFQATT and CDR2 is SNEGSKA (reference sequence). This CDR3 is 12 amino acids long. The DNA of the CDR3 is TGCAGTGCGACTAGCGGGTCCTACGAGCAGTACTTC. As protein: CSATSGSYEQYF.

V and J are TRBV19 and TRBJ2-7; the match to TRBD2 covers 12 bases. Germline V lookup: CDR1 LNHDA, CDR2 SQIVND (reference sequence). J was trimmed by 5 bases and V by 3 bases; bases with no gene match: 8. This CDR3 is 16 amino acids long. CDR3 bases: TGTGCCAGTAGTATCATCCACCTAGCGGGAGGGAACGAGCAGTACTTC. Translated, it gives CASSIIHLAGGNEQYF.

CDR3 region: CASSAVLGTDTQYF. In nucleotides, the CDR3 is TGTGCCAGCAGCGCTGTATTGGGCACAGATACGCAGTATTTT. This chain connects TRBV3-1 to TRBJ2-3, with D uncertain. The V end lost 5 bases, the J end lost 1 base, and 10 bases lay between the germline ends. CDR1 is LGHDT and CDR2 is YNNKEL in the germline V gene (reference sequence). This CDR3 spans 14 amino acids.

This clonotype came up a few times. This sequence joins TRBV5-1 and TRBJ1-1; a weak D match, TRBD1 (5 bases). CDR3 length: 13 amino acids. In germline, CDR1 is SGHRS, CDR2 YFSETQ. V shed 7 bases and J shed 4 bases, with 14 bases lying between them. The CDR3 DNA sequence: TGCGCCAGCGCCTGGGACGGGGCCACTGAAGCTTTCTTT. Translation: CASAWDGATEAFF.

This clonotype was observed a handful of times. The genes are TRBV7-9 and TRBJ2-3; TRBD1 aligns across 9 bases. Trimming cost V 5 bases and J 4 bases; bases outside gene matches: 10. The V gene's germline CDR1 is SEHNR and CDR2 FQNEAQ (reference sequence). The CDR3 has 16 amino acids. CDR3 in DNA: TGTGCCAGCAGCAACCTGGGGGGACAGGGTGCAGATACGCAGTATTTT. Translation: CASSNLGGQGADTQYF.

This chain links TRBV19 with TRBJ1-1, with TRBD1 identical over 10 bases. This CDR3 region has 14 residues. Looked up from germline, CDR1 is LNHDA and CDR2 is SQIVND (reference sequence). The junction had 8 bases not matched to a gene; V was cut back by 6 bases and J by 7 bases. CDR3 bases: TGTGCCAGTAGACCAAGACAGGGGGCAGGTGAAGCTTTCTTT. Translating it yields CASRPRQGAGEAFF.

This clonotype was detected a few times. The V call is TRBV3-1, the J call TRBJ2-7; 9 bases fit TRBD1. Germline CDR1 is LGHDT and CDR2 is YNNKEL (reference sequence). Trimming removed 0 bases from V and 7 bases from J; junction bases left unmatched: 25. The CDR3 contains 21 residues. CDR3 bases: TGTGCCAGCAGCCAAGATCGGGGGACGGGACAGGGAAAAAGGAGCCTTGGGGAGCAGTACTTC. It specifies CASSQDRGTGQGKRSLGEQYF.

This clonotype occurred a few times. This chain links TRBV9 with TRBJ2-7; no definite D call. The ends were cut back, 4 bases at V and 3 bases at J, with 11 bases in the middle. Germline V gives CDR1 SGDLS, CDR2 YYNGEE. CDR3 length: 13 amino acids. CDR3 residues: CASSQHDGYEQYF. The CDR3 DNA reads TGTGCCAGCAGCCAGCATGATGGCTACGAGCAGTACTTC.

This clonotype was picked up many times. The rearrangement uses TRBV5-1 and TRBJ1-1, with D possibly matching TRBD1 (6 bases). The length of the CDR3 is 14 residues. V lost 5 bases to trimming and J lost 3 bases, with 14 bases between them. Looked up from germline, CDR1 is SGHRS and CDR2 is YFSETQ. CDR3 amino acids: CASRNRASYTEAFF. The CDR3 bases are TGCGCCAGCAGAAACAGGGCTTCATACACTGAAGCTTTCTTT.

This clonotype was recorded a few times. This chain uses TRBV24-1 with TRBJ2-2, with a tentative D call TRBD1 (5 bases). Per germline, CDR1 KGHDR and CDR2 SFDVKD. With 4 bases removed from V and 0 bases from J, the gap between germline ends came to 5 bases. CDR3 length: 14 amino acids. CDR3 bases: TGTGCCACCAGTGACAGGGCGAACACCGGGGAGCTGTTTTTT. Encoded protein: CATSDRANTGELFF.

This clonotype was observed at least ten times. The rearrangement uses TRBV12-3 or TRBV12-4 and TRBJ1-1, with D perhaps TRBD1 (6 bases). The CDR3 consists of 13 residues. V lost 0 bases and J 9 bases, leaving 11 bases between the germline ends. The CDR3 loop is CASSLALGAQAFF. Here the CDR3 DNA reads TGTGCCAGCAGTTTAGCGCTGGGGGCCCAAGCTTTCTTT.